Included here is one T cell receptor (beta chain) sequence, with context. The antigen remains unidentified. The data were obtained in a study of post-analysis software for immune sequencing data. Looked up from germline, CDR1 is SGHTA and CDR2 is FQGNSA. The V and J ends lost 4 bases and 4 bases, in that order; junction bases with no gene match: 7. The CDR3 length is 15 residues. Unique molecular identifiers had been added to the TCR beta cDNA libraries. MiXCR, applied by TCRdb to the PCR reads, yields one record per CDR3 protein. The profile shows hundreds of thousands of distinct CDR3 sequences, about 40% of them singletons. Study-wide findings and caveats: Four or five TRBV segments (TRBV5-6, TRBV5-1 and TRBV20-1 among them) occurred more frequently in patients than in controls. Comparison with controls showed significantly lower normalized Chao1 diversity in multiple sclerosis patients. Pronounced co-clustering by F measure was evident among identically batched samples.

The chain couples TRBV7-2 to TRBJ2-5; TRBD1 agrees at 9 bases. This clonotype was sampled from a girl aged 2 to 9 with multiple sclerosis. Source material: blood. CDR3 DNA: TGTGCCAGCAGCTCGCCCACGACAGGGGGAGAGACCCAGTACTTC. Encoded protein: CASSSPTTGGETQYF.